This T cell receptor (beta chain) came from a study of blood T cell repertoires in COVID-19. The wider study: COVID-19 samples from acute and convalescent phases originated in the United States, Italy and Spain. Sources were T cells, B-cell-depleted T cells, or PBMCs; the material itself was cDNA or gDNA.

In its sample, this clone was seen once. Methods used by the authors: Amplification of reference gene primers was used by the study to estimate nucleated cell counts. Using immunoSEQ multiplex PCR, the repertoire was profiled, and TCRdb retains in-frame clones only, with some absent. From that table come the V and J calls and clone size; the DNA was used to work out D and trimming. The sample has about 200,000 clones; about nine tenths are singletons. Germline V gene data show CDR1 as MGHRA and CDR2 as YSYEKL. This CDR3 region has 17 residues. V dropped 0 bases and J dropped 4; count of bases not matched to a gene: 12.

This sequence was found in a man in his late teens or twenties with active or convalescent COVID-19. Sequenced material: peripheral blood. The genes are TRBV4-1 and TRBJ2-7, with 7 bases identical to TRBD1. The CDR3 loop is CASSQDSRTGRGYEQYF. The CDR3 DNA reads as TGCGCCAGCAGCCAAGATAGTCGGACAGGCCGAGGGTACGAGCAGTACTTC.